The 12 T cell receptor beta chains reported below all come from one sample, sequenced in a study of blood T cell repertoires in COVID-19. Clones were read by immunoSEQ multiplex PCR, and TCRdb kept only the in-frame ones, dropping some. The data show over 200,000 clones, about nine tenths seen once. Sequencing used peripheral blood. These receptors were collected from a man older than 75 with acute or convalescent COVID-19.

The DNA for the CDR3 is TGTGCCAGCAGTTTAAAGGACAGCCTCCCCTACGAGCAGTACTTC. It specifies CASSLKDSLPYEQYF. The rearrangement joins TRBV27 to TRBJ2-7, with D tentatively TRBD1 (6 bases). V lost 2 bases and J 2 bases, leaving 13 bases between the germline ends. The CDR3 runs 15 residues. CDR1 and CDR2 (germline): MNHEY, SMNVEV (reference sequence).

The DNA of the CDR3 is TGTGCCAGCTCACCTGGGACTAGCGGGGGCACCGGGGAGCTGTTTTTT. Its protein product is CASSPGTSGGTGELFF. J is TRBJ2-2 and V is TRBV18; 14 bases align to TRBD2. The CDR3 is 16 amino acids. Trimming at V came to 3 bases and at J to 4 bases, leaving 1 base not matched to a gene. Germline V gene sequence: CDR1 KGHSH, CDR2 LQKENI.

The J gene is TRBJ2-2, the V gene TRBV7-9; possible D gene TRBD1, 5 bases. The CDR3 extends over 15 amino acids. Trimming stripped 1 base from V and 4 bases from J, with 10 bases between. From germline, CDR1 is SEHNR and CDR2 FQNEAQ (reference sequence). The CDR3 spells CASSLVDRGTGELFF. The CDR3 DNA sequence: TGTGCCAGCAGCTTAGTAGACAGAGGCACCGGGGAGCTGTTTTTT.

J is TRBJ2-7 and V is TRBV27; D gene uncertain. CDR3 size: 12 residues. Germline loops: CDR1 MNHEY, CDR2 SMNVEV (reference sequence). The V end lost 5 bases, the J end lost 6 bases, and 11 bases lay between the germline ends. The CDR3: CASSRQTGEQYF. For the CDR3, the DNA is TGTGCCAGCAGTCGCCAGACTGGCGAGCAGTACTTC.

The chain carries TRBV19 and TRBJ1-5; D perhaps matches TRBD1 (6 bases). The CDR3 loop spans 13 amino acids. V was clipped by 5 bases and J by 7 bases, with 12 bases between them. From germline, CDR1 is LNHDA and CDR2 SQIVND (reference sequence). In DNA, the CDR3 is TGTGCCAGTAGTTCGGGGGGCATGCAGCCCCAGCATTTT. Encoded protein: CASSSGGMQPQHF.

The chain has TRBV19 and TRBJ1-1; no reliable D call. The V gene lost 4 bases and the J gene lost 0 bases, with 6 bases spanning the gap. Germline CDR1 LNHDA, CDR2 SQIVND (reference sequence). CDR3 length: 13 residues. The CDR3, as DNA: TGTGCCAGTAGTACAGTGCTGAACACTGAAGCTTTCTTT. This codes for CASSTVLNTEAFF.

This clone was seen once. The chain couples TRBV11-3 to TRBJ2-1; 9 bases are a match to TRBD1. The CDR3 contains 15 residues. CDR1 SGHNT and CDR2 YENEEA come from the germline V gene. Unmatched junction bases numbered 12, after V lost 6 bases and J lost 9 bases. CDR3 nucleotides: TGTGCCAGCAGACCAGGGACAGGGAGTTCGCGTGAGCAGTTCTTC. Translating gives CASRPGTGSSREQFF.

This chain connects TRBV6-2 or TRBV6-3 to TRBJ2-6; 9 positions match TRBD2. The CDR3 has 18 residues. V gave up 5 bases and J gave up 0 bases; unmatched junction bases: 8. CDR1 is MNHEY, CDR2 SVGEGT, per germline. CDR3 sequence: CASSTRLAGTSGANVLTF. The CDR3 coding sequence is TGTGCCAGCAGTACACGGCTAGCGGGAACCTCTGGGGCCAACGTCCTGACTTTC.

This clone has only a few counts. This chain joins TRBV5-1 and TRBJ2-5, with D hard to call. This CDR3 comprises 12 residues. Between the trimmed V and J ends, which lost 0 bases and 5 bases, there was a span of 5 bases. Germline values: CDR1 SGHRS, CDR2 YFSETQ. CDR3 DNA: TGCGCCAGCAGCTTGGCCTCGGAGACCCAGTACTTC. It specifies CASSLASETQYF.

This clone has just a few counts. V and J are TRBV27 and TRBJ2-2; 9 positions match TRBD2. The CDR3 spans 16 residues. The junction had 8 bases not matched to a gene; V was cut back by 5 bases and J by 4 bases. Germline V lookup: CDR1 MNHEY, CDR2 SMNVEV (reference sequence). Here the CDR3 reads CASSRGTSPVTGELFF. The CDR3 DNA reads TGTGCCAGCAGTCGCGGGACTAGCCCAGTCACCGGGGAGCTGTTTTTT.

This CDR3 reads CASSSPWEPYEQYF. CDR3 nucleotides: TGTGCCAGCAGCTCCCCGTGGGAGCCCTACGAGCAGTACTTC. The V and J genes are TRBV11-2 and TRBJ2-7; D might be TRBD2 (5 bases). The CDR3 runs 14 residues. Germline V gene lookup returns CDR1 SGHAT and CDR2 FQNNGV. The V end lost 4 bases, the J end lost 2 bases, and 12 bases lay between the germline ends.

Here the CDR3 reads CASSRGDSQMFHF. The CDR3 nucleotides read TGCGCCAGCAGCCGCGGGGACAGTCAAATGTTCCACTTT. The V call is TRBV5-1, the J call TRBJ1-6, with 7 bases identical to TRBD1. V dropped 4 bases and J dropped 17; count of bases not matched to a gene: 12. This CDR3 region has 13 residues. Germline CDR1 is SGHRS and CDR2 is YFSETQ.